What follows is one TCR beta chain and its context. Its antigen remains unknown. Unsorted bulk tissue, 20-30 mg of it, served as the source for co-extraction of RNA and DNA. The sample originates from a study of tumor-infiltrating lymphocytes in primary liver carcinoma. Study-level results: No more than about 8-24% of top clones could be seen in all five tumor regions.

Germline CDR1 reads SGHDN; CDR2 reads FVKESK. CDR3 length: 15 residues. Trimming removed 3 bases at V and 8 bases at J, with 17 bases between. TCR beta cDNA came from about 0.55 ug total RNA, primed with a constant-region primer. The TCR beta library was amplified through three nested multiplex PCR rounds in a modified ARM-PCR procedure. TRBV1-TRBV30 forward and Cbeta reverse primers drove the first two approximately 11-cycle rounds. TCRdb reprocessed the multiplex PCR reads with MiXCR, giving one entry per CDR3 protein. This repertoire shows about 48,000 distinct CDR3 sequences, roughly 77% found once; its top ten account for around 28%.

This TCR derives from a man in his forties or fifties with primary liver carcinoma and hepatitis B virus infection. What was sequenced was liver tumor tissue from sampling region 3. As to subset: tumor region T3, left-lateral pole. This chain links TRBV14 with TRBJ2-1; tentatively, D is TRBD2 (6 bases). The CDR3 reads CASSQHGSSGYEQFF. DNA of the CDR3: TGTGCCAGCAGCCAGCACGGGAGTAGCGGATATGAGCAGTTCTTC.